The 11 T cell receptor beta chains below all came from one sample that was sequenced in a study of spatial heterogeneity in lung cancer. TCRdb itself ran the 5' RACE reads through MiXCR, one entry per CDR3 protein. The sample lists 100,000 or so distinct CDR3 sequences; roughly 4.5% were seen once. Overall study findings and caveats: The number of expanded tumor alpha and beta chains correlated with mutation number.

The time point is: sample taken at primary tumor resection. What these receptors recognize is not known. Sequenced material: lung tumor tissue, taken at surgery. These receptor sequences come from a male donor with early-stage non-small cell lung cancer.

This clonotype has ten or more counts. V is TRBV12-3 or TRBV12-4 and J is TRBJ1-1; 9 nucleotides agree with TRBD1. The length of the CDR3 is 15 residues. J was trimmed by 10 bases and V by 6 bases; bases with no gene match: 15. The CDR3 region has the DNA TGTGCCAGCAGCTCCCCGGGACAGGGAGGTGTAGCAGCTTTCTTT. It codes for CASSSPGQGGVAAFF.

Worth noting for this clonotype: This clone may be a read error of a much larger clone one base away. J is TRBJ1-4 and V is TRBV6-5; 7 nucleotides line up with TRBD1. This CDR3 has 16 residues. From germline, CDR1 is MNHEY and CDR2 SVGAGI. The CDR3 DNA sequence: TGTGTCAGCAGTTACTCGATGACCGGGACAGCCGAAAAACTGTTTTTT. Translating gives CVSSYSMTGTAEKLFF.

This clonotype has at least ten counts. This chain links TRBV4-1 with TRBJ1-5; 10 bases match TRBD1. The germline CDR1 and CDR2 sequences are MGHRA and YSYEKL. The V and J ends lost 5 bases and 6 bases, in that order; junction bases with no gene match: 7. The CDR3 is 15 amino acids. CDR3 nucleotide sequence: TGCGCCAGCAGCGCCCGACAGGGGGCAAGTCAGCCCCAGCATTTT. Translated: CASSARQGASQPQHF.

This chain links TRBV20-1 with TRBJ2-5; the D is unclear. Germline V lookup: CDR1 DFQATT, CDR2 SNEGSKA (reference sequence). This CDR3 comprises 13 residues. V lost 1 base and J 4 bases, leaving 10 bases between the germline ends. The CDR3 reads CSARAPPLETQYF. CDR3 nucleotides: TGCAGTGCTAGAGCCCCCCCCTTAGAGACCCAGTACTTC.

In its sample, this clonotype was seen a few times. The CDR3 reads CAQGYTEAFF. CDR3 in DNA: TGTGCCCAAGGGTACACTGAAGCTTTCTTT. The chain combines TRBV14 with TRBJ1-1, with D unresolved. V was trimmed by 11 bases and J by 3 bases, leaving 7 bases between them. This CDR3 contains 10 residues. Germline V gene data show CDR1 as SGHDN and CDR2 as FVKESK.

This clonotype was detected many times. This chain connects TRBV29-1 to TRBJ2-5; no clear D gene. Germline loops: CDR1 SQVTM, CDR2 ANQGSEA. The CDR3 spans 14 residues. Trimming took 3 bases from V and 0 from J, leaving 11 bases between them. CDR3 protein: CSVDNGFYQETQYF. CDR3 in DNA: TGCAGCGTTGATAACGGTTTTTACCAAGAGACCCAGTACTTC.

This clonotype was seen repeatedly, ten times or more. The chain links TRBV27 to TRBJ2-2, with 7 bases lining up with TRBD1. This CDR3 comprises 13 residues. The trim removed 5 bases at V and 6 bases at J, leaving 3 bases unmatched. Germline V gene data show CDR1 as MNHEY and CDR2 as SMNVEV (reference sequence). CDR3 region: CASSPGTAGELFF. In nucleotides, the CDR3 is TGTGCCAGCAGTCCTGGGACAGCCGGGGAGCTGTTTTTT.

This clonotype was found many times. The chain joins TRBV7-9 to TRBJ1-2; unclear D gene. The germline V gene has CDR1 SEHNR and CDR2 FQNEAQ (reference sequence). CDR3 length: 13 amino acids. V lost 3 bases to trimming and J lost 8 bases, with 13 bases between them. This CDR3 is CASSFDTLRGYTF. For the CDR3, the DNA is TGTGCCAGCAGCTTCGACACTCTCCGAGGCTACACCTTC.

This clonotype was counted at least ten times. The gene calls are TRBV28 and TRBJ1-6; TRBD1 agrees at 7 bases. The CDR3 totals 15 residues. Germline CDR1 MDHEN, CDR2 SYDVKM. Trimming removed 4 bases from V and 8 bases from J; junction bases left unmatched: 8. CDR3 protein: CASSSPGQGDSPLHF. In DNA, the CDR3 is TGTGCCAGCAGTTCTCCTGGTCAGGGGGATTCACCCCTCCACTTT. The full variable domain, rest sourced from reference TRBV28 and TRBJ1-6, is DVKVTQSSRYLVKRTGEKVFLECVQDMDHENMFWYRQDPGLGLRLIYFSYDVKMKEKGDIPEGYSVSREKKERFSLILESASTNQTSMYLCASSSPGQGDSPLHFGNGTRLTVT.

This clonotype was observed many times. The J gene is TRBJ2-3, the V gene TRBV20-1; 10 bases line up with TRBD2. Germline CDR1 DFQATT, CDR2 SNEGSKA (reference sequence). The length of the CDR3 is 14 residues. V was clipped by 5 bases and J by 2 bases; unmatched bases: 4. The CDR3 spells CSAHGLADTDTQYF. Written as DNA, the CDR3 is TGCAGTGCTCACGGACTAGCGGACACAGATACGCAGTATTTT.

This clonotype was observed many times. V gene TRBV12-3 or TRBV12-4 combines with J gene TRBJ2-7; perhaps TRBD2 as D (6 bases). With 6 bases removed from V and 0 bases from J, the gap between germline ends came to 9 bases. The CDR3 contains 13 residues. The CDR3 DNA reads as TGTGCCAGCAGGTCCGGGAGCTCCTACGAGCAGTACTTC. This translates into CASRSGSSYEQYF.